Below, 25 T cell receptor beta chains from the same sample are listed, as sequenced in a study of glioma-infiltrating T cells after dendritic cell vaccination. Here immunoSEQ multiplex PCR was the method, and the copy in TCRdb shows in-frame clones only, minus some. Of 90,000 or so clones listed, about 81% are singletons. The time point is: after dendritic cell vaccination, including at tumor progression/relapse. This sample comprised blood, obtained after dendritic cell vaccination. All receptors derive from a human donor with glioblastoma.

This clone came up a few times. The V gene is TRBV6-1, the J gene TRBJ2-5, with 7 positions matching TRBD2. V was clipped by 5 bases and J by 3 bases; unmatched bases: 6. CDR3 length: 14 residues. Per the germline V gene, CDR1 is MNHNS and CDR2 is SASEGT. The CDR3 bases are TGTGCCAGCAGTTCCAGACTAGCTAAAGAGACCCAGTACTTC. It specifies CASSSRLAKETQYF.

This chain joins TRBV2 and TRBJ2-2; D gene uncertain. The CDR3 has 15 amino acids. V lost 6 bases and J lost 0, with 11 bases in between. Germline V gene lookup returns CDR1 SNHLY and CDR2 FYNNEI. CDR3 coding DNA: TGTGCCAGCAGCAGACACCCCGCGAACACCGGGGAGCTGTTTTTT. This translates into CASSRHPANTGELFF.

This chain connects TRBV5-8 to TRBJ2-7; D remains ambiguous. Trimming took 3 bases from V and 7 from J, leaving 14 bases between them. This CDR3 spans 13 amino acids. Germline assignment: CDR1 SGHTS and CDR2 YDEGEE. DNA of the CDR3: TGTGCCAGCAGCTCCCCGGCGGCGGTAGAGCAGTACGTC. Translating it yields CASSSPAAVEQYV.

The chain combines TRBV5-6 with TRBJ2-3; 8 bases agree with TRBD2. CDR1 SGHDT and CDR2 YYEEEE come from the germline V gene. The CDR3 spans 15 residues. With 1 base clipped from V and 5 bases from J, the junction kept 6 bases outside the gene matches. The CDR3 is CASSLWSGGRDTQYF. CDR3 sequence (DNA): TGTGCCAGCAGCTTGTGGAGCGGGGGCAGAGATACGCAGTATTTT.

Only a few counts were recorded for this clone. The chain combines TRBV5-4 with TRBJ2-3; 10 nucleotides line up with TRBD1. After removal of 3 bases from V and 8 bases from J, the junction contained 12 bases not matched to a gene. Germline values: CDR1 SGHNT, CDR2 YYREEE (reference sequence). CDR3 size: 16 residues. CDR3 in amino acids: CASSWGWDRGSSTQYF. For the CDR3, the DNA is TGTGCCAGCAGCTGGGGATGGGACAGGGGAAGTAGTACGCAGTATTTT.

The chain combines TRBV7-8 with TRBJ1-1; 12 positions match TRBD1. V lost 2 bases, J lost 7 bases, and 23 bases stayed unmatched. CDR3 length: 21 amino acids. Per germline, CDR1 SGHVS and CDR2 FQNEAQ. The CDR3 here is CASSLIGTGGPSDIHTFEAFF. The CDR3 nucleotides read TGTGCCAGCAGCTTAATTGGGACAGGGGGCCCTTCGGATATCCATACGTTTGAAGCTTTCTTT. Drawing the rest from reference TRBV7-8 and TRBJ1-1, the complete variable domain is GAGVSQSPRYKVAKRGQDVALRCDPISGHVSLFWYQQALGQGPEFLTYFQNEAQLDKSGLPSDRFFAERPEGSVSTLKIQRTQQEDSAVYLCASSLIGTGGPSDIHTFEAFFGQGTRLTVV.

This chain joins TRBV7-9 and TRBJ1-3; D is uncertain. Per the germline V gene, CDR1 is SEHNR and CDR2 is FQNEAQ (reference sequence). The CDR3 is 14 residues long. V lost 4 bases, J lost 0 bases, and 7 bases lay in between. The CDR3 nucleotides are TGTGCCAGCAGCTCCTCAGGCTCTGGAAACACCATATATTTT. This sequence encodes CASSSSGSGNTIYF.

V is TRBV19 and J is TRBJ2-5; 7 bases are shared with TRBD2. This CDR3 has 16 residues. Unmatched junction bases numbered 10, after V lost 5 bases and J lost 1 base. CDR1 is LNHDA, CDR2 SQIVND, per germline (reference sequence). The CDR3 sequence is CASSRYGEGPQETQYF. Written as DNA, the CDR3 is TGTGCCAGTAGTCGGTACGGGGAGGGGCCCCAAGAGACCCAGTACTTC.

The chain combines TRBV5-5 with TRBJ2-5, with 7 bases identical to TRBD1. CDR3 length equals 15 residues. Germline CDR1 and CDR2: SGHKS and YYEKEE (reference sequence). J lost 2 bases, V lost 4 bases, and 8 bases had no gene match. The DNA of the CDR3 is TGTGCCAGCAGCCGTCAGGGGGAGTCTCAAGAGACCCAGTACTTC. It codes for CASSRQGESQETQYF.

V usage is TRBV19 and J usage is TRBJ2-4, with D possibly being TRBD1 (6 bases). CDR1 and CDR2 from the germline V gene are LNHDA and SQIVND (reference sequence). The length of the CDR3 is 16 residues. V was pared by 4 bases and J by 0 bases, with 13 bases between. The CDR3 spells CASSRPQGLAKNIQYF. The CDR3 nucleotides read TGTGCCAGTAGTAGACCACAGGGTCTAGCCAAAAACATTCAGTACTTC.

V and J are TRBV7-3 and TRBJ2-2; 7 bases match TRBD1. The V gene end was trimmed by 5 bases and the J gene end by 6 bases; junction bases not matched to a gene: 9. CDR1 and CDR2 (germline): SGHTA, FQGTGA. This CDR3 has 15 residues. CDR3: CASSQKQGWAGELFF. The CDR3 DNA sequence: TGTGCCAGCAGCCAGAAACAGGGGTGGGCCGGGGAGCTGTTTTTT.

The rearrangement links TRBV5-1 to TRBJ2-1; no reliable D call. Trimming cost V 0 bases and J 0 bases, with 13 bases left between them. Germline V gives CDR1 SGHRS, CDR2 YFSETQ. The CDR3 length is 17 residues. The CDR3 nucleotides are TGCGCCAGCAGCTTGGCCCCCACTACAAACTCCTACAATGAGCAGTTCTTC. It translates to CASSLAPTTNSYNEQFF.

The gene calls are TRBV5-1 and TRBJ2-3; 10 bases fit TRBD1. In germline, CDR1 is SGHRS, CDR2 YFSETQ. The CDR3 has 15 residues. V lost 4 bases and J lost 4; bases outside the gene matches: 6. The DNA for the CDR3 is TGCGCCAGCAGCACGGGACAGGGGCTCTCAGATACGCAGTATTTT. Its protein product is CASSTGQGLSDTQYF.

V is TRBV7-8 and J is TRBJ2-7; D ambiguous. The V and J ends lost 5 bases and 0 bases respectively, with 11 bases between them. Germline values: CDR1 SGHVS, CDR2 FQNEAQ. CDR3 length equals 14 residues. CDR3 coding DNA: TGTGCCAGCAGCATGACCGGGTCCTCCTACGAGCAGTACTTC. This gives the protein CASSMTGSSYEQYF.

The genes are TRBV19 and TRBJ1-3; D is possibly TRBD1 (5 bases). The CDR3 is made up of 15 amino acids. The germline V and J ends were trimmed by 6 bases and 2 bases, with 14 bases remaining between them. The germline V gene encodes CDR1 LNHDA and CDR2 SQIVND (reference sequence). The CDR3 loop is CASRAQGDAGNTIYF. CDR3 sequence (DNA): TGTGCCAGTAGAGCTCAAGGGGATGCTGGAAACACCATATATTTT. The variable domain in full, completed from reference TRBV19 and TRBJ1-3, reads DGGITQSPKYLFRKEGQNVTLSCEQNLNHDAMYWYRQDPGQGLRLIYYSQIVNDFQKGDIAEGYSVSREKKESFPLTVTSAQKNPTAFYLCASRAQGDAGNTIYFGEGSWLTVV.

This chain joins TRBV6-6 and TRBJ1-2, with TRBD1 matching 7 bases. The V segment lost 5 bases and the J segment 4 bases; nucleotides outside the gene matches: 4. Germline CDR1 and CDR2: MNHNY and SVGAGI (reference sequence). The CDR3 has 13 residues. CDR3 nucleotides: TGTGCCAGCAGTCCGACAGGGCCCTATGGCTACACCTTC. Its protein is CASSPTGPYGYTF.

The chain combines TRBV7-9 with TRBJ2-3; D gene uncertain. Between the trimmed V and J ends, which lost 1 base and 3 bases, there was a span of 5 bases. Looked up from germline, CDR1 is SEHNR and CDR2 is FQNEAQ (reference sequence). The CDR3 covers 13 residues. The CDR3 coding sequence is TGTGCCAGCAGCTTAGGTACTACAGATACGCAGTATTTT. Protein sequence: CASSLGTTDTQYF.

The V gene is TRBV19, the J gene TRBJ2-7, with 8 nucleotides matching TRBD2. J was trimmed by 0 bases and V by 4 bases; bases with no gene match: 5. This CDR3 is built from 15 residues. Per the germline V gene, CDR1 is LNHDA and CDR2 is SQIVND (reference sequence). The CDR3 coding sequence is TGTGCCAGTAGTACCCAGCGGGGGAGCTCCTACGAGCAGTACTTC. It translates to CASSTQRGSSYEQYF. The full variable domain, in which reference TRBV19 and TRBJ2-7 provide the parts outside the CDR3, is DGGITQSPKYLFRKEGQNVTLSCEQNLNHDAMYWYRQDPGQGLRLIYYSQIVNDFQKGDIAEGYSVSREKKESFPLTVTSAQKNPTAFYLCASSTQRGSSYEQYFGPGTRLTVT.

Here the CDR3 reads CASSRQGSSYEQYV. The CDR3 nucleotides are TGTGCCAGCAGCCGACAGGGGAGCTCCTACGAGCAGTACGTC. The rearrangement joins TRBV6-5 to TRBJ2-7; 8 bases agree with TRBD1. This CDR3 has 14 residues. Germline V gene lookup returns CDR1 MNHEY and CDR2 SVGAGI. V was pared by 6 bases and J by 0 bases, with 4 bases of the junction left unmatched.

The chain combines TRBV9 with TRBJ1-1; TRBD1 matches 8 bases. Germline CDR1 and CDR2: SGDLS and YYNGEE. J gave up 4 bases and V 0 bases, and 5 bases lay outside the gene matches. This CDR3 has 15 amino acids. The chain's CDR3 is CASSVEQGGITEAFF. The CDR3 nucleotides read TGTGCCAGCAGCGTAGAACAGGGGGGGATCACTGAAGCTTTCTTT.

J is TRBJ1-1 and V is TRBV29-1; 9 nucleotides align to TRBD1. Germline V gene data show CDR1 as SQVTM and CDR2 as ANQGSEA. CDR3 length: 13 residues. Unmatched junction bases numbered 7, after V lost 6 bases and J lost 5 bases. The CDR3 is CSVTGGGITEAFF. CDR3 nucleotides: TGCAGCGTAACAGGGGGCGGGATAACTGAAGCTTTCTTT.

The chain couples TRBV5-8 to TRBJ2-1; 8 bases are a match to TRBD1. Germline V gene data show CDR1 as SGHTS and CDR2 as YDEGEE. The CDR3 runs to 16 residues. V was clipped by 5 bases and J by 7 bases; unmatched bases: 14. CDR3 coding DNA: TGTGCCAGCAGTCCTAGGACAGGGCAAAGTGGGAATGAGCAGTTCTTC. Translating it yields CASSPRTGQSGNEQFF.

V gene TRBV2 combines with J gene TRBJ2-5, with TRBD2 identical over 9 bases. The CDR3 contains 13 residues. Germline V gene data show CDR1 as SNHLY and CDR2 as FYNNEI. The J segment lost 5 bases and the V segment lost 8 bases, leaving 6 bases of the junction unmatched. CDR3 nucleotide sequence: TGTGCCAGCCGACTAGCGGCAATGGAGACCCAGTACTTC. This encodes CASRLAAMETQYF.

The rearrangement joins TRBV27 to TRBJ2-7, with 13 bases identical to TRBD2. Germline V gene lookup returns CDR1 MNHEY and CDR2 SMNVEV (reference sequence). The CDR3 is 12 amino acids. V lost 6 bases and J lost 12; bases outside the gene matches: 5. DNA of the CDR3: TGTGCCAGCAGACTAGCGGGAGGGCCATGGTACGTC. Translation gives CASRLAGGPWYV.

V gene TRBV6-5 combines with J gene TRBJ1-2; 7 nucleotides line up with TRBD1. The CDR3 is 11 amino acids. The germline CDR1 and CDR2 sequences are MNHEY and SVGAGI. Trimming took 5 bases from V and 7 from J; bases not matched to a gene: 1. The CDR3 sequence is CASSDRVGYTF. CDR3 nucleotides: TGTGCCAGCAGTGACAGGGTTGGCTACACCTTC.